This is a list of T cell receptor beta chains from one sample in a study of blood T cell repertoires in COVID-19. Repertoires were generated with immunoSEQ multiplex PCR, while TCRdb's copy carries only in-frame clones and drops some. This table holds around 250,000 clones, approximately 90% found once. Material: PBMCs or T cells enriched from blood (not recorded which). All receptors come from a woman aged 40 to 50 with acute COVID-19. Each CDR3 is given without its conserved first and last residue.

TRBV5-1	TRBJ1-6	ASSIMGQAQDGSPLH
TRBV7-9	TRBJ2-5	ASTPQGAGGIETQY
TRBV5-5	TRBJ2-3	ASKDTHRSQY
TRBV10-3	TRBJ1-2	AIRTGSSRGGGYT
TRBV6-1	TRBJ1-5	ASSDGSFSNQPQH
TRBV29-1	TRBJ2-7	SAAGGGLYEQY
TRBV6-2/TRBV6-3	TRBJ1-5	ASSAGYSNQPQH
TRBV9	TRBJ2-6	ASSVGLTGANVLT
TRBV10-1	TRBJ1-5	ASSEGGNQPQH
TRBV16	TRBJ1-4	ASRLGQTAEMEKLF
TRBV6-5	TRBJ1-3	ASSLRDTSGNTIY
TRBV16	TRBJ1-1	ASSQNAGNTEAF
TRBV9	TRBJ2-3	ASSVTRNTDTQY
TRBV24-1	TRBJ2-3	AITDRGTDTQY
TRBV4-1	TRBJ1-6	ASSQLQGVGNSPLH
TRBV3-1/TRBV3-2	TRBJ2-7	ASSSERPGLASVPYEQY
TRBV5-6	TRBJ1-2	ASSLTTRVYGYT